The rows below give T cell receptor beta chains drawn from one sample of a study of blood T cell repertoires in COVID-19. Data came from immunoSEQ multiplex PCR; TCRdb stores just in-frame clones and leaves some out. The sample lists under 150,000 clones; over 80% were seen once. The specimen was peripheral blood. These TCRs come from a young man with acute or convalescent COVID-19. Both conserved end residues are part of each CDR3. A D gene is named only where the DNA matches it firmly. Expanded clones get a size class; other rows say once, few or many, or leave the size out.

J	D	size	V	CDR3	DNA
TRBJ2-2	NA	NA	TRBV2	CASSVSAVTGELFF	TGTGCCAGCAGTGTCTCGGCGGTTACCGGGGAGCTGTTTTTT
TRBJ2-1	TRBD2	NA	TRBV24-1	CATSDARTSGRDEQFF	TGTGCCACCAGTGATGCCAGGACTAGCGGGAGAGATGAGCAGTTCTTC
TRBJ1-1	NA	NA	TRBV7-3	CASSLWAPIEGSRTEAFF	TGTGCCAGCAGCTTATGGGCCCCCATTGAGGGTTCGAGGACTGAAGCTTTCTTT
TRBJ1-2	TRBD1	few	TRBV19	CASSPGDRVDGYGYTF	TGTGCCAGTAGTCCGGGGGACAGGGTGGACGGCTATGGCTACACCTTC
TRBJ1-2	NA	NA	TRBV14	CASSSDRLSYGYTF	TGTGCCAGCAGCTCGGACAGACTATCCTATGGCTACACCTTC
TRBJ2-3	TRBD2	NA	TRBV6-5	CASSSGRVDTQYF	TGTGCCAGCAGCAGCGGGAGGGTAGATACGCAGTATTTT
TRBJ1-5	TRBD1	once	TRBV5-5	CASSLQGAGNQPQHF	TGTGCCAGCAGTCTACAGGGGGCAGGCAATCAGCCCCAGCATTTT
TRBJ2-3	NA	once	TRBV5-1	CASRLGGTDTQYF	TGCGCCAGCAGATTAGGGGGCACAGATACGCAGTATTTT
TRBJ1-4	NA	NA	TRBV19	CASSPGYRNEKLFF	TGTGCCAGTAGCCCGGGATATCGAAATGAAAAACTGTTTTTT
TRBJ1-5	TRBD1	once	TRBV2	CASSSRDRGRQPQHF	TGTGCCAGCAGTAGCCGGGACAGGGGAAGGCAGCCCCAGCATTTT
TRBJ2-3	TRBD1	NA	TRBV5-6	CASSPAGQGTDTQYF	TGTGCCAGCAGCCCGGCGGGACAGGGGACAGATACGCAGTATTTT
TRBJ2-3	NA	NA	TRBV6-5	CASSSGEADTQYF	TGTGCCAGCAGTTCGGGGGAGGCAGATACGCAGTATTTT